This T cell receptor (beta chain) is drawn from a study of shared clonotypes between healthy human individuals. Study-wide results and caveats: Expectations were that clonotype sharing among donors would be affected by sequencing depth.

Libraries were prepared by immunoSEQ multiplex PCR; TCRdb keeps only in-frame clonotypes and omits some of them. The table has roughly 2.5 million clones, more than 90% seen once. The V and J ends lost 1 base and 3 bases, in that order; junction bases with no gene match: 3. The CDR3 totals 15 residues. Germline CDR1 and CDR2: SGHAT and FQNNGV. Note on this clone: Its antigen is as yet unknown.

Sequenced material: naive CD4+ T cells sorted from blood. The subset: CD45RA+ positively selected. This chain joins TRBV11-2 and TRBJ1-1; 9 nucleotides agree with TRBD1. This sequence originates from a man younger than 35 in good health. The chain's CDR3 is CASSLGGQGDTEAFF. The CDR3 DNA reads TGTGCCAGCAGCTTAGGGGGACAGGGTGACACTGAAGCTTTCTTT.